This entry features one T cell receptor (beta chain) sequence. What it recognizes is unknown. This specimen comes from a study of T cells in localized non-small cell lung cancer. The repertoire was sequenced with immunoSEQ multiplex PCR; TCRdb's copy has only in-frame clones and lacks some. The data hold more than 2,000 clones, with more than 30% observed a single time. Study results and caveats: There was higher T cell clonality in uninvolved adjacent lung than in tumor, and it was highest there. Overall survival was longer when the density of T cells in the blood was higher.

Sequenced here: lung tumor tissue, sampled before any cancer treatment. The clonotype originates from a female donor over 55 with stage II squamous cell lung carcinoma.

The CDR3 region is CASSATSLNNEQFF. In DNA form, the CDR3 reads TGTGCCAGCAGTGCAACTAGTCTAAACAATGAGCAGTTCTTC. This sequence joins TRBV6-8 and TRBJ2-1; the D gene is possibly TRBD2 (5 bases). The CDR3 covers 14 residues. CDR1 and CDR2 (germline): MNHGY, SAAAGT. V was pared by 5 bases and J by 5 bases, with 13 bases between.